This T cell receptor beta chain is drawn from a study of blood T cells in healthy people across ages. Approximately 9.6 milliliters of peripheral blood were drawn from each donor into EDTA-treated tubes. This clonotype appeared many times. Its specificity is unknown. Sample-barcoded 5' priming and a J-beta primer mix drove a second PCR of 7 to 11 cycles. From the 5' RACE reads, TCRdb called clonotypes with MiXCR, one entry per CDR3 protein. Of roughly 1,500,000 distinct CDR3 sequences in the sample, roughly a third are singletons; the top ten hold roughly 10%. CDR1 and CDR2 (germline): SQVTM, ANQGSEA. The V end was cut by 6 bases, the J end by 0 bases, with 13 bases between. This CDR3 is 14 amino acids long. Broader study findings: The study lacked donor CMV status, which possibly confounded expanded clonotype changes.

Sequenced material: blood. The rearrangement joins TRBV29-1 to TRBJ2-3; D remains ambiguous. The TCR comes from a woman aged 25-40 years in good health. The CDR3 DNA reads TGCAGCGTCGAAACCCAGCTAAGCACAGATACGCAGTATTTT. This codes for CSVETQLSTDTQYF.